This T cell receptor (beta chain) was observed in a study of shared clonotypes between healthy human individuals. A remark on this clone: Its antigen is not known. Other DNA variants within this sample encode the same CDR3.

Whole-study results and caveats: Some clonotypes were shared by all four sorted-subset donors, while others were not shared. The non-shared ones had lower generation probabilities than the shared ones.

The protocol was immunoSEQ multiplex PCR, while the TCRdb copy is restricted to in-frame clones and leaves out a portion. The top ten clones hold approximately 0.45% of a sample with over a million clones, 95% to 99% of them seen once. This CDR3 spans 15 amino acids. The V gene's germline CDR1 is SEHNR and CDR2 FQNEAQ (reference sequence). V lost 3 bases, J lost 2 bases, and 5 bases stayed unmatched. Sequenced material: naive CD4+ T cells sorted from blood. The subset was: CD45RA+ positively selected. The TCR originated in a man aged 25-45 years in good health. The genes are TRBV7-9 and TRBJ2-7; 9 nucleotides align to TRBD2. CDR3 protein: CASSLTSGTAYEQYF. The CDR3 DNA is TGTGCCAGCAGCTTGACTAGCGGAACAGCCTACGAGCAGTACTTC.